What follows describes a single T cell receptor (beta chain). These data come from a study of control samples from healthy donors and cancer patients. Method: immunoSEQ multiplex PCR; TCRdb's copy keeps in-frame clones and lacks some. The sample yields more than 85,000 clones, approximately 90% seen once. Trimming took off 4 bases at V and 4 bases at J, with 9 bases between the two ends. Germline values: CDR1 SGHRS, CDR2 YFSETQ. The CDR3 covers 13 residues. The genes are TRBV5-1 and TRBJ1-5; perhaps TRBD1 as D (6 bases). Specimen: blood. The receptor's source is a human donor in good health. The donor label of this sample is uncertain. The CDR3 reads CASSPTGNQPQHF. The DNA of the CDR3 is TGCGCCAGCAGCCCCACAGGGAATCAGCCCCAGCATTTT. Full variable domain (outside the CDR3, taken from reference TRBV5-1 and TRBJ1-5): KAGVTQTPRYLIKTRGQQVTLSCSPISGHRSVSWYQQTPGQGLQFLFEYFSETQRNKGNFPGRFSGRQFSNSRSEMNVSTLELGDSALYLCASSPTGNQPQHFGDGTRLSIL.